Following are 19 T cell receptor beta chains from one sample sequenced in a study of CD8+CD57+ T cells in acquired aplastic anemia. The patients chosen for sequencing had shown expansion of CD8+CD57+ cells (detected by flow cytometry). CDR3 and TCR beta VDJ profiling relied on genomic DNA as the template. TCRdb reprocessed the reads with MiXCR, giving one entry per CDR3 protein. The data hold a few hundred thousand distinct CDR3 sequences, with roughly 61% observed a single time. The sample comprised sorted CD4+, CD8+, or CD8+CD57+ T cells (not recorded which) from PBMCs. The source is a human donor with aplastic anemia.

The rearrangement joins TRBV6-5 to TRBJ2-5; D gene ambiguous. V was cut by 2 bases and J by 3 bases, with 7 bases left in between. The CDR3 consists of 13 residues. Germline loops: CDR1 MNHEY, CDR2 SVGAGI. The CDR3 DNA sequence: TGTGCCAGCAGTTACGCGCCAAAAGAGACCCAGTACTTC. Translating it yields CASSYAPKETQYF.

This sequence joins TRBV15 and TRBJ1-2, with D possibly matching TRBD1 (6 bases). V lost 4 bases and J lost 3, with 15 bases in between. The CDR3 length is 15 residues. Germline CDR1 is LNHNV and CDR2 is YYDKDF (reference sequence). In DNA, the CDR3 is TGTGCCACCAGCATCGGGGGGCCAGTGCACTATGGCTACACCTTC. It specifies CATSIGGPVHYGYTF.

This sequence joins TRBV29-1 and TRBJ2-6; D gene unclear. The V end was cut by 3 bases, the J end by 4 bases, with 7 bases between. Germline V gene data show CDR1 as SQVTM and CDR2 as ANQGSEA. CDR3 length: 13 residues. Written as DNA, the CDR3 is TGCAGCGTTGATTCAGGAGGGGCCAACGTCCTGACTTTC. Its translation: CSVDSGGANVLTF.

V gene TRBV2 combines with J gene TRBJ1-5; TRBD1 matches 9 bases. Germline CDR1 SNHLY, CDR2 FYNNEI. V trimming: 5 bases; J trimming: 3 bases; junction bases outside the gene matches: 5. The CDR3 runs 15 residues. The DNA for the CDR3 is TGTGCCAGCAGTTGGAGGGACAGGGTCAATCAGCCCCAGCATTTT. As protein: CASSWRDRVNQPQHF.

This chain joins TRBV15 and TRBJ2-5, with D perhaps being TRBD1 or TRBD2 (5 bases each). CDR1 and CDR2 (germline): LNHNV, YYDKDF (reference sequence). The CDR3 is 13 residues long. V dropped 1 base and J dropped 4 bases, with 7 bases sitting between them. The CDR3 nucleotides are TGTGCCACCAGCAGAGCGAGGGGAGAGACCCAGTACTTC. Protein: CATSRARGETQYF.

V and J are TRBV29-1 and TRBJ2-3, with a tentative D call TRBD2 (7 bases). The CDR3 spans 15 residues. V lost 4 bases, J lost 5 bases, and 19 bases lay in between. CDR1 and CDR2 from the germline V gene are SQVTM and ANQGSEA. CDR3 region: CSVVGRGGAGDTQYF. The CDR3 DNA sequence: TGCAGCGTTGTTGGGAGGGGGGGCGCGGGAGATACGCAGTATTTT.

The genes are TRBV29-1 and TRBJ2-2, with 13 bases matching TRBD2. V shed 4 bases and J 6 bases; nucleotides not matched to a gene: 5. This CDR3 region has 15 residues. CDR1 SQVTM and CDR2 ANQGSEA come from the germline V gene. The CDR3 nucleotides are TGCAGCGTTGGTGGACTAGCGGGAGACCCCGGGGAGCTGTTTTTT. It encodes CSVGGLAGDPGELFF.

The chain joins TRBV6-1 to TRBJ1-1; possible D gene TRBD1, 6 bases. The CDR3 has 14 residues. Germline values: CDR1 MNHNS, CDR2 SASEGT. Trimming took 3 bases from V and 4 from J, leaving 12 bases between them. CDR3 nucleotides: TGTGCCAGCAGTGAGTCGGGACACACCACTGAAGCTTTCTTT. Amino acids: CASSESGHTTEAFF.

This clonotype was seen ten or more times. The V and J genes are TRBV7-6 and TRBJ2-5; a possible D gene is TRBD2 (5 bases). Trimming removed 5 bases from V and 7 bases from J, with 14 bases in between. The CDR3 covers 13 residues. Germline CDR1 reads SGHVS; CDR2 reads FNYEAQ. The CDR3 protein is CASSPRTGGTQYF. The CDR3, as DNA: TGTGCCAGCAGCCCAAGGACTGGCGGGACCCAGTACTTC.

This clonotype was picked up one time. The chain uses TRBV18 and TRBJ2-6; 7 nucleotides match TRBD1. V was clipped by 2 bases and J by 4 bases; unmatched bases: 11. Germline lookup yields CDR1 KGHSH and CDR2 LQKENI. The CDR3 has 18 residues. The CDR3 bases are TGTGCCAGCTCACCAGGTCACTACGGACAGGTCGGGGCCAACGTCCTGACTTTC. It specifies CASSPGHYGQVGANVLTF.

Concerning this clonotype: Because it lacks the conserved phenylalanine or tryptophan at the end, this CDR3 is likely a read error. No DNA is shown, since the ends of the CDR3 on it are uncertain; the CDR3 is the one TCRdb lists. The chain is built from TRBV19 and TRBJ2-7; TRBD1, as called in the table, went unchecked against the DNA. The V gene's germline CDR1 is LNHDA and CDR2 SQIVND (reference sequence). 13 amino acids form the CDR3, both terminal residues included. The CDR3 sequence is CARSQGTEGPPVI.

This clonotype was observed many times. The chain carries TRBV6-5 and TRBJ1-6, with 10 bases fitting TRBD1. V lost 5 bases and J lost 9; bases outside the gene matches: 10. CDR1 and CDR2 (germline): MNHEY, SVGAGI. The CDR3 has 16 amino acids. CDR3 residues: CASSNLGQGDRSPLHF. The CDR3 DNA follows: TGTGCCAGCAGTAACCTCGGACAGGGGGATCGTTCACCCCTCCACTTT.

This chain joins TRBV19 and TRBJ2-1; TRBD2 is a possible D gene (5 bases). The germline V and J ends were trimmed by 4 bases and 12 bases, with 19 bases remaining between them. Germline loops: CDR1 LNHDA, CDR2 SQIVND (reference sequence). The CDR3 is made up of 14 amino acids. CDR3 coding DNA: TGTGCCAGTAGTACTCGCCGGGGTGTGCTGCCGCAGTTCTTC. Residues: CASSTRRGVLPQFF.

This clonotype was detected many times. The CDR3 sequence is CASSLSIVGTGSGYTF. DNA for the CDR3: TGCGCCAGCAGCTTGTCCATCGTGGGGACAGGGAGTGGCTACACCTTC. The rearrangement uses TRBV5-1 and TRBJ1-2, with TRBD1 identical over 9 bases. CDR1 is SGHRS, CDR2 YFSETQ, per germline. Trimming cost V 1 base and J 7 bases; bases outside gene matches: 11. The CDR3 is 16 residues long.

The chain uses TRBV7-2 and TRBJ1-2, with no clear D. CDR3 length: 14 amino acids. CDR1 is SGHTA, CDR2 FQGNSA, per germline. Trimming took 5 bases from V and 6 from J, leaving 16 bases between them. CDR3 sequence reads: CASSPRTAVNGYTF. The CDR3 nucleotides read TGTGCCAGCAGCCCCCGGACGGCCGTAAATGGCTACACCTTC.

This clonotype appeared a few times. One junction end does not reproduce the germline sequence, and a read error may be involved. The J gene is TRBJ2-7, the V gene TRBV7-3; D perhaps matches TRBD2 (6 bases). This CDR3 comprises 13 residues. Looked up from germline, CDR1 is SGHTA and CDR2 is FQGTGA. In DNA, the CDR3 is TGCGCCAGCAGCCCGTTGGAGGGTTACGAGCAGTACTTC. Translated: CASSPLEGYEQYF.

On this clonotype: One junction end does not reproduce the germline sequence, and a read error may be involved. This chain connects TRBV19 to TRBJ2-5; 7 nucleotides match TRBD2. The length of the CDR3 is 14 residues. Germline-derived CDR1 and CDR2 are LNHDA and SQIVND (reference sequence). This CDR3 reads CASSAGLGLEIQYF. The CDR3 DNA sequence: TGTGCCAGTAGTGCCGGACTAGGATTGGAGATCCAGTACTTC.

The genes are TRBV15 and TRBJ1-1; D possibly corresponds to TRBD1 (5 bases). V was clipped by 5 bases and J by 6 bases, with 19 bases between them. This CDR3 spans 15 amino acids. Germline V gene data show CDR1 as LNHNV and CDR2 as YYDKDF (reference sequence). This CDR3 reads CATSGHLRVGAEAFF. The DNA for the CDR3 is TGTGCCACCAGCGGGCATCTCAGGGTGGGCGCTGAAGCTTTCTTT.

This chain joins TRBV10-3 and TRBJ1-5, with 8 bases matching TRBD1. There are 15 residues in the CDR3. Trimming at V came to 8 bases and at J to 5 bases, leaving 11 bases not matched to a gene. CDR1 is ENHRY and CDR2 is SYGVKD in the germline V gene. The CDR3, as DNA: TGTGCCATCGGGGGTAGGGAACAGGGGGATCAGCCCCAGCATTTT. Protein sequence: CAIGGREQGDQPQHF.